This T cell receptor beta chain was obtained from a study of shared clonotypes between healthy human individuals. Study at large: CD4 naive and memory got three plates each, CD8 naive two, CD8 memory one.

Clones were read by immunoSEQ multiplex PCR, and TCRdb kept only the in-frame ones, dropping some. This table holds approximately 2,000,000 clones, around 95% found once. It was CD45RO-negative cells, positively selected for CCR7, that made up naive CD8 cells, with terminally differentiated effector memory CD45RA+ cells excluded. The CDR3 has 15 amino acids. The trim removed 4 bases at V and 3 bases at J, leaving 8 bases unmatched. Germline loops: CDR1 SGHTS, CDR2 YDEGEE. The receptor's source is a man in his late teens or twenties in good health. Some clones in this sample may be carry-over from other donors' samples. This chain links TRBV5-8 with TRBJ2-7, with 9 nucleotides matching TRBD2. Sequencing used naive CD8+ T cells from PBMCs. The CDR3, as DNA: TGTGCCAGCAGCCCCGGGACTAGCACTTACTACGAGCAGTACTTC. It translates to CASSPGTSTYYEQYF.